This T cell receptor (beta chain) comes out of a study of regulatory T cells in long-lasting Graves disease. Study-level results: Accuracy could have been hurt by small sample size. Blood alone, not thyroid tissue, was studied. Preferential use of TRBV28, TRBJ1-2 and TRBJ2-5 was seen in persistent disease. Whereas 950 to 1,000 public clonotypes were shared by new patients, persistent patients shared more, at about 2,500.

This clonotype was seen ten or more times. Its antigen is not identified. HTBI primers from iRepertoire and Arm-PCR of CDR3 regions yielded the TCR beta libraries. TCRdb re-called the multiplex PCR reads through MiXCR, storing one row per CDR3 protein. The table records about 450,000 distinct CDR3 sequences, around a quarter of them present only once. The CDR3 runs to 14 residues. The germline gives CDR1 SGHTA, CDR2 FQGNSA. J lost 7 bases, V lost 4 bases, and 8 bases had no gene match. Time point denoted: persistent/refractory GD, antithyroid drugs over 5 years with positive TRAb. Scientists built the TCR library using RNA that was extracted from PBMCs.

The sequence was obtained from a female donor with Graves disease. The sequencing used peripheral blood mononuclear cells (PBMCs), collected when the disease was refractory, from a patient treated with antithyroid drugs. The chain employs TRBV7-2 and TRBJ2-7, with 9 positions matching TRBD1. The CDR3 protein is CASSSTGGPWEQYF. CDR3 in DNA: TGTGCCAGCAGCTCTACAGGGGGCCCGTGGGAGCAGTACTTC.